Listed here are 17 T cell receptor beta chains from one sample, sequenced in a study of cytomegalovirus exposure and HLA in healthy donors. In the PCR, 60 Vbeta and 13 Jbeta primers were used. Profiling relied on immunoSEQ multiplex PCR, and the TCRdb table lists in-frame clones only, not all of them. The table has roughly 130,000 clones, around 80% seen once. The sample comprised PBMCs. The receptors were gathered from a boy between 2 and 10 years old in good health and CMV-seronegative.

V and J are TRBV6-1 and TRBJ2-3; D might be TRBD2 (5 bases). The CDR3 contains 15 residues. Germline V CDR1 and CDR2: MNHNS, SASEGT. V dropped 6 bases and J dropped 3 bases, with 16 bases sitting between them. CDR3 sequence (DNA): TGTGCCAGCAGGGCCCCGGGATTCCATACAGATACGCAGTATTTT. Translated: CASRAPGFHTDTQYF.

This clone was recorded only once. The V call is TRBV7-2, the J call TRBJ2-6; tentatively, D is TRBD1 (6 bases). The germline V gene encodes CDR1 SGHTA and CDR2 FQGNSA. The CDR3 has 18 amino acids. Between the trimmed V and J ends, which lost 5 bases and 2 bases, there was a span of 19 bases. As DNA, the CDR3 is TGTGCCAGCAGCCCGAATAACCACAGGGAAGCTGGGGCCAACGTCCTGACTTTC. As protein: CASSPNNHREAGANVLTF.

To note about this clone: The junction and the germline gene differ at one end; a read error may be behind it. J is TRBJ1-2 and V is TRBV6-5, with 7 bases identical to TRBD1. There are 16 residues in the CDR3. Germline CDR1 is MNHEY and CDR2 is SVGAGI. The CDR3, as DNA: TGTGCCAGCAGTTACACCAACAGGGGCGCCGGGTATGACTACACCTTC. It specifies CASSYTNRGAGYDYTF.

The chain links TRBV5-1 to TRBJ2-1; 10 bases align to TRBD2. The V gene's germline CDR1 is SGHRS and CDR2 YFSETQ. CDR3 size: 15 residues. The trim removed 4 bases at V and 7 bases at J, leaving 8 bases unmatched. The CDR3 bases are TGCGCCAGCAGCGGACGGCTAGCGGGGGAGAATGAGCAGTTCTTC. As protein: CASSGRLAGENEQFF.

A single count supports this clone. V and J are TRBV7-9 and TRBJ2-7; 8 bases line up with TRBD1. J lost 2 bases, V lost 4 bases, and 7 bases had no gene match. CDR3 length: 15 amino acids. Germline V CDR1 and CDR2: SEHNR, FQNEAQ (reference sequence). As DNA, the CDR3 is TGTGCCAGCAGCTCCCCGGACAGGGCCACCTACGAGCAGTACTTC. Amino acids: CASSSPDRATYEQYF.

J is TRBJ2-1 and V is TRBV4-1; 9 positions agree with TRBD2. CDR1 and CDR2 from the germline V gene are MGHRA and YSYEKL. The length of the CDR3 is 15 residues. V lost 3 bases to trimming and J lost 7 bases; unmatched junction nucleotides: 7. CDR3 sequence reads: CASSQGLATINEQFF. The CDR3 nucleotides are TGCGCCAGCAGCCAGGGACTAGCAACTATTAATGAGCAGTTCTTC.

This chain joins TRBV28 and TRBJ1-5, with 7 positions matching TRBD1. CDR3 length: 14 residues. Germline CDR1 is MDHEN and CDR2 is SYDVKM. Unmatched junction bases numbered 2, after V lost 6 bases and J lost 0 bases. CDR3 nucleotide sequence: TGTGCCAGCAGACAGGGGTATAGCAATCAGCCCCAGCATTTT. Residues: CASRQGYSNQPQHF.

The chain couples TRBV6-5 to TRBJ1-2, with 12 bases lining up with TRBD1. The CDR3 spans 12 residues. The germline gives CDR1 MNHEY, CDR2 SVGAGI. V gave up 11 bases and J gave up 9 bases; unmatched junction bases: 7. This CDR3 reads CAAGDRGLRYTF. The CDR3 region has the DNA TGTGCCGCTGGGGACAGGGGGCTTCGCTACACCTTC.

This chain uses TRBV5-1 with TRBJ2-3; TRBD1 might be the D (6 bases). Trimming took off 4 bases at V and 3 bases at J, with 21 bases between the two ends. From germline, CDR1 is SGHRS and CDR2 YFSETQ. CDR3 size: 17 residues. The CDR3 DNA is TGCGCCAGCAGCACTCTGGGGGCCCACGGCGGGACAGATACGCAGTATTTT. Translation gives CASSTLGAHGGTDTQYF.

The chain links TRBV27 to TRBJ2-7; 8 positions match TRBD1. Germline V gene lookup returns CDR1 MNHEY and CDR2 SMNVEV (reference sequence). Unmatched junction bases numbered 11, after V lost 5 bases and J lost 5 bases. The CDR3 covers 15 residues. The CDR3 region has the DNA TGTGCCAGCAGTCGGATTCCGGGACAGGAAGACGAGCAGTACTTC. Protein sequence: CASSRIPGQEDEQYF.

The chain links TRBV18 to TRBJ1-1; 10 nucleotides match TRBD1. V dropped 6 bases and J dropped 0; count of bases not matched to a gene: 22. In germline, CDR1 is KGHSH, CDR2 LQKENI. CDR3 length: 21 residues. The DNA for the CDR3 is TGTGCCAGCTCGGGGGGAACCGGGACAGGGGACCTTTCCCCTATGAACACTGAAGCTTTCTTT. It encodes CASSGGTGTGDLSPMNTEAFF.

The V and J genes are TRBV5-1 and TRBJ1-1, with D maybe TRBD1 (5 bases). In germline, CDR1 is SGHRS, CDR2 YFSETQ. The ends were cut back, 4 bases at V and 7 bases at J, with 17 bases in the middle. The CDR3 has 14 amino acids. The DNA of the CDR3 is TGCGCCAGCAGCCCGGACGGGGGGGGAAATGAAGCTTTCTTT. This codes for CASSPDGGGNEAFF.

The chain uses TRBV4-1 and TRBJ1-5; TRBD1 might be the D (5 bases). Deletions cut 1 base from V and 6 bases from J, with 13 bases between. CDR1 is MGHRA and CDR2 is YSYEKL in the germline V gene. This CDR3 has 15 residues. The CDR3 is CASSQVPQGGQPQHF. The CDR3 nucleotides are TGCGCCAGCAGCCAAGTGCCGCAGGGTGGTCAGCCCCAGCATTTT.

V usage is TRBV5-1 and J usage is TRBJ1-2; TRBD1 matches at 8 bases. The CDR3 has 15 residues. V lost 4 bases and J lost 4; bases outside the gene matches: 9. In germline, CDR1 is SGHRS, CDR2 YFSETQ. CDR3: CASSGVRGQIYGYTF. The CDR3 bases are TGCGCCAGCAGCGGAGTCAGGGGGCAGATCTATGGCTACACCTTC.

This clone was seen more than once but under ten times. V and J are TRBV6-6 and TRBJ2-3, with D tentatively TRBD1 (6 bases). Germline CDR1 and CDR2: MNHNY and SVGAGI (reference sequence). CDR3 length equals 15 residues. Between the trimmed V and J ends, which lost 7 bases and 1 base, there was a span of 15 bases. Here the CDR3 reads CASKPSQGGTDTQYF. CDR3 sequence (DNA): TGTGCCAGCAAACCCTCACAGGGAGGCACAGATACGCAGTATTTT.

In this sample, this clone turned up once. The gene calls are TRBV11-1 and TRBJ2-3; 7 bases map to TRBD2. The junction had 5 bases not matched to a gene; V was cut back by 2 bases and J by 3 bases. The CDR3 sequence is 15 residues long. Germline V gives CDR1 SGHAT, CDR2 FQDESV (reference sequence). CDR3 amino acids: CASSLFAGVTDTQYF. Written as DNA, the CDR3 is TGTGCCAGCAGCTTATTCGCGGGGGTTACAGATACGCAGTATTTT.

The rearrangement links TRBV6-5 to TRBJ1-1; tentative D call: TRBD1 (5 bases). Germline V gene data show CDR1 as MNHEY and CDR2 as SVGAGI. This CDR3 is 12 amino acids long. Trimming pared 10 bases from V and 4 bases from J, leaving 13 bases between. The CDR3 here is CAIGGRGTEAFF. CDR3 DNA: TGTGCCATCGGGGGTCGGGGCACTGAAGCTTTCTTT.